One sample yielded the 2 T cell receptor beta chains listed below, sequenced in a study of PD-L1 blockade in urothelial cancer. TCRdb's copy holds only in-frame clones and misses some; the assay was immunoSEQ multiplex PCR. The repertoire holds approximately 94,000 clones, around nine tenths seen once, with about 2% in the top ten. The time point denotes: pretreatment peripheral blood. The sequences come from PBMCs, collected around atezolizumab (anti-PD-L1) treatment. These receptors were obtained from a man aged 60 to 69 with urothelial cancer.

This clone was recorded only once. The rearrangement links TRBV5-1 to TRBJ2-7; D may be TRBD2 (6 bases). Germline CDR1 is SGHRS and CDR2 is YFSETQ. Trimming removed 4 bases from V and 0 bases from J, with 14 bases in between. This CDR3 has 15 amino acids. CDR3 in amino acids: CASSRGHGSSYEQYF. The CDR3 bases are TGCGCCAGCAGCAGAGGACACGGGAGCTCCTACGAGCAGTACTTC. Full variable domain (outside the CDR3, taken from reference TRBV5-1 and TRBJ2-7): KAGVTQTPRYLIKTRGQQVTLSCSPISGHRSVSWYQQTPGQGLQFLFEYFSETQRNKGNFPGRFSGRQFSNSRSEMNVSTLELGDSALYLCASSRGHGSSYEQYFGPGTRLTVT.

The chain is built from TRBV5-1 and TRBJ1-2, with a tentative D call TRBD1 (6 bases). The CDR3 consists of 13 residues. CDR1 is SGHRS and CDR2 is YFSETQ in the germline V gene. With 3 bases removed from V and 4 bases from J, the gap between germline ends came to 10 bases. CDR3 nucleotides: TGCGCCAGCAGCTCTGGGACATTCTATGGCTACACCTTC. Translating gives CASSSGTFYGYTF.